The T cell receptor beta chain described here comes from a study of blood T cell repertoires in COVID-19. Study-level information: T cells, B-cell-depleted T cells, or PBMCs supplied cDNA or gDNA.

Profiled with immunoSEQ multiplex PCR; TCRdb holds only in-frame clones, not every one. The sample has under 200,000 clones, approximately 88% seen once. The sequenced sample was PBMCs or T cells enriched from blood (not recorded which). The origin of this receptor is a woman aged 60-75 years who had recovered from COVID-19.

CDR3 nucleotide sequence: TGTGCCAGTAGTCCAAAAGGGACTAGCGGGACCTACGAGCAGTACTTC. Its translation: CASSPKGTSGTYEQYF. V is TRBV19 and J is TRBJ2-7, with 13 bases matching TRBD2. Trimming removed 5 bases from V and 2 bases from J; junction bases left unmatched: 6. In germline, CDR1 is LNHDA, CDR2 SQIVND (reference sequence). The CDR3 runs to 16 residues.